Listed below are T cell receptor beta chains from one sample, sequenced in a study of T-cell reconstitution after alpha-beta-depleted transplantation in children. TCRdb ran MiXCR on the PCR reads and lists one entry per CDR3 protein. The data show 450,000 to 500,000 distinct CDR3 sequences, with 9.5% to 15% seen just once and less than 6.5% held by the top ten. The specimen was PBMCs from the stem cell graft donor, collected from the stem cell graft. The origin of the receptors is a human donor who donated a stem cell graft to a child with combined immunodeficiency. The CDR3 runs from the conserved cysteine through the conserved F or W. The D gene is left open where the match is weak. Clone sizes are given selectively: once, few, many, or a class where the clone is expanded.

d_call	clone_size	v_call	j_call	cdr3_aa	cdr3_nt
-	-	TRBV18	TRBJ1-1	CVSSPRLGDTEAFF	TGTGTCAGCTCACCAAGGTTGGGGGACACTGAAGCTTTCTTT
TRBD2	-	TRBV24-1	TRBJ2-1	CATSDSSGRALNEQFF	TGTGCCACCAGTGATTCTAGCGGGAGGGCCTTAAATGAGCAGTTCTTC
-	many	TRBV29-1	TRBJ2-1	CSVVSGNEQFF	TGCAGCGTTGTTTCCGGCAATGAGCAGTTCTTC
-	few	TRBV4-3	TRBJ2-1	CASSQTTGSYNEQFF	TGCGCCAGCAGCCAGACTACGGGCTCCTACAATGAGCAGTTCTTC
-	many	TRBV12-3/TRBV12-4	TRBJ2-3	CASRTTNEVDTQYF	TGTGCCAGCAGAACTACGAACGAGGTGGATACGCAGTATTTT
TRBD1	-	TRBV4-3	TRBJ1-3	CASSPSRRTGLSSGNTIYF	TGCGCCAGCAGCCCCTCCCGAAGGACAGGTCTTTCCTCTGGAAACACCATATATTTT
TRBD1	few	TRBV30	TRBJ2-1	CAWTWTGGNEQFF	TGTGCCTGGACATGGACAGGGGGGAATGAGCAGTTCTTC
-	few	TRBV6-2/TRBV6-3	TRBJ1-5	CASSYSVRNQPQHF	TGTGCCAGCAGTTACTCGGTTCGCAATCAGCCCCAGCATTTT
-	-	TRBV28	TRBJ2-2	CASRPGVGNTWELFF	TGTGCCAGCAGGCCCGGCGTTGGGAACACCTGGGAGCTGTTTTTT
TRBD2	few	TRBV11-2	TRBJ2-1	CASSQPSSGGNSYNEQFF	TGTGCCAGCAGCCAACCTTCTAGCGGGGGAAACTCCTACAATGAGCAGTTCTTC
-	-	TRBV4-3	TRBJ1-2	CASSQFQAGGAYGYTF	TGCGCCAGCAGCCAATTTCAAGCCGGGGGGGCGTATGGCTACACCTTC
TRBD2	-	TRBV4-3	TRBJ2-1	CASSQDSGGQFF	TGCGCCAGCAGCCAAGATTCGGGGGGTCAGTTCTTC
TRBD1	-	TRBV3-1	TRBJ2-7	CASSQTGSEQYF	TGTGCCAGCAGCCAGACAGGGTCGGAGCAGTACTTC
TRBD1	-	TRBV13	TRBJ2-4	CASSPWTGTAKNIQYF	TGTGCCAGCAGCCCTTGGACAGGGACCGCCAAAAACATTCAGTACTTC
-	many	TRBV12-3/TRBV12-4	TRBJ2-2	CASLGTHELGELFF	TGTGCCAGTCTGGGGACCCACGAACTCGGGGAGCTGTTTTTT
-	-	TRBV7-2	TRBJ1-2	CASSSNLRQVVGYTF	TGTGCCAGCAGCTCCAACTTAAGGCAGGTCGTAGGCTACACCTTC
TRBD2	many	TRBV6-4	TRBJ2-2	CASSRLAGDTGELFF	TGTGCCAGCAGTAGGCTAGCGGGAGACACCGGGGAGCTGTTTTTT
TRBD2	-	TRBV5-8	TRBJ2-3	CASSLLAGLSTDTQYF	TGTGCCAGCAGCTTGTTAGCGGGGCTTAGCACAGATACGCAGTATTTT
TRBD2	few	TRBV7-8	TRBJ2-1	CASSFGGLAGGSSYNEQFF	TGTGCCAGCAGCTTCGGGGGACTAGCGGGGGGGAGCTCCTACAATGAGCAGTTCTTC
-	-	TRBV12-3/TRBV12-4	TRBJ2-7	CASSPFGTQALYEQYF	TGTGCCAGCAGCCCCTTCGGGACCCAAGCGCTATACGAGCAGTACTTC
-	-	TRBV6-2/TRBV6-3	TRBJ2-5	CASSWGISQETQYF	TGTGCCAGCAGTTGGGGTATCTCACAAGAGACCCAGTACTTC
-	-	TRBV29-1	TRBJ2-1	CSVDKGSSNEQFF	TGCAGCGTTGACAAGGGGAGCAGTAATGAGCAGTTCTTC
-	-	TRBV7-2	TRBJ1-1	CASSIQGYEAFF	TGTGCCAGCAGCATTCAGGGGTACGAAGCTTTCTTT